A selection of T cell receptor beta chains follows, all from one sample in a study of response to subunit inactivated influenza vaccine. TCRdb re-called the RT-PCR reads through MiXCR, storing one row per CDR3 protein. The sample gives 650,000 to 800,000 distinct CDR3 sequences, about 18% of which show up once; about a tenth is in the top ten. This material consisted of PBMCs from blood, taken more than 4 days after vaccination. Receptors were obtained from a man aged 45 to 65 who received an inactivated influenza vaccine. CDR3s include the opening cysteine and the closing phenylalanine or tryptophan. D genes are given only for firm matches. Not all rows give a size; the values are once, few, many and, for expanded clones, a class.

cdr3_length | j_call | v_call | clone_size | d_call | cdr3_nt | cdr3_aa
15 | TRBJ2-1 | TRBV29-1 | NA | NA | TGCAGCGTTGTATCGGGACTCACCGCCTACAATGAGCAGTTCTTC | CSVVSGLTAYNEQFF
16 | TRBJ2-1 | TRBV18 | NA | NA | TGTGCCAGCTCACCGACATCCCAGGGCCCCTACAATGAGCAGTTCTTC | CASSPTSQGPYNEQFF
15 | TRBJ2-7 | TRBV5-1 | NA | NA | TGCGCCAGCAGCTTGGAGGGGGGAACGTCCTACGAGCAGTACTTC | CASSLEGGTSYEQYF
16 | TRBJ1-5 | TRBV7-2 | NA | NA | TGTGCCAGCAGCCCTATTGGGCCCCGGGGCAATCAGCCCCAGCATTTT | CASSPIGPRGNQPQHF
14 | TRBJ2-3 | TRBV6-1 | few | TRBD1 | TGTGCCAGCACTAAGACAGGGGCCTCAGATACGCAGTATTTT | CASTKTGASDTQYF
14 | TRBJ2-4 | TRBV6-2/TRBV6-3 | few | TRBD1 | TGTGCCACACCGGAGAGGACAGGGGAAAACATTCAGTACTTC | CATPERTGENIQYF
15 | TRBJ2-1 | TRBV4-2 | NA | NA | TGTGCCAGCAGCCAAGAAGGCAGGGAAAACAATGAGCAGTTCTTC | CASSQEGRENNEQFF
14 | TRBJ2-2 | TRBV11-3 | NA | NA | TGTGCCAGCAGTTCGGGACCGCTCACCGGGGAGCTGTTTTTT | CASSSGPLTGELFF
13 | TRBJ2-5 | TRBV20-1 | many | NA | TGCAGTGCTAGCATTTGGGAATTAGAGACCCAGTACTTC | CSASIWELETQYF
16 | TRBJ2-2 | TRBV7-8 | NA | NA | TGTGCCAGCAGCTCAGACAGGTTTGCGAACACCGGGGAGCTGTTTTTT | CASSSDRFANTGELFF